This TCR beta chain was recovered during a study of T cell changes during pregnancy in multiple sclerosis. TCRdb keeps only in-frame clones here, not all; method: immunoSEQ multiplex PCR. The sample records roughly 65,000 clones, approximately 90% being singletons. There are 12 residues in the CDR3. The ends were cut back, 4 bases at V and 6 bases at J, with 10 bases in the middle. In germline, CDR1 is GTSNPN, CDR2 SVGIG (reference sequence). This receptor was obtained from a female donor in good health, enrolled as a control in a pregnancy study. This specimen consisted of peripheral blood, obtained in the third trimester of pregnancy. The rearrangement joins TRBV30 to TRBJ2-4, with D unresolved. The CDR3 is CAWKESGNIQYF. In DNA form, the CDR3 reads TGTGCCTGGAAGGAGTCTGGAAACATTCAGTACTTC.